Listed here are 15 T cell receptor beta chains from one sample, sequenced in a study of blood T cell repertoires in COVID-19. Generated by immunoSEQ multiplex PCR, the TCRdb table keeps only in-frame clones and is missing some. The sample has a few hundred thousand clones; around 85% are singletons. The sequenced sample was peripheral blood. The receptors shown here come from a woman between 50 and 59 years old with active or convalescent COVID-19.

The chain is built from TRBV21-1 and TRBJ2-1; TRBD1 was called by the table and not checked on the DNA. TRBV21-1 is designated a pseudogene. This CDR3 has 15 amino acids. In nucleotides, the CDR3 is TGTGCCAGCAGCAACAGACAGGGGCCCTACAATGAGCAGTTCTTC. Its translation is CASSNRQGPYNEQFF.

A remark on this clone: The same CDR3 also results from other DNA sequences found in this sample. This chain links TRBV5-1 with TRBJ1-1; D remains ambiguous. Germline lookup yields CDR1 SGHRS and CDR2 YFSETQ. Trimming left V 0 bases short and J 5 bases short, with 11 bases between. This CDR3 has 14 amino acids. CDR3 protein: CASSLEGRGTEAFF. CDR3 DNA: TGCGCCAGCAGCTTGGAAGGGAGAGGTACTGAAGCTTTCTTT.

The V call is TRBV5-1, the J call TRBJ2-1; D is possibly TRBD2 (6 bases). Deletions cut 2 bases from V and 4 bases from J, with 10 bases between. Germline CDR1 and CDR2: SGHRS and YFSETQ. The CDR3 consists of 14 residues. The CDR3 DNA sequence: TGCGCCAGCAGCTTTGGAGGGGATTACAATGAGCAGTTCTTC. This gives the protein CASSFGGDYNEQFF.

The rearrangement uses TRBV5-5 and TRBJ2-1; TRBD2 aligns across 7 bases. V lost 5 bases and J lost 2; bases outside the gene matches: 10. The CDR3 sequence is 16 residues long. CDR1 is SGHKS, CDR2 YYEKEE, per germline (reference sequence). The CDR3 protein is CASRTRLAETYNEQFF. In DNA form, the CDR3 reads TGTGCCAGCAGAACACGACTAGCCGAAACCTACAATGAGCAGTTCTTC.

Only a few counts were recorded for this clone. The chain is built from TRBV19 and TRBJ1-3, with TRBD1 as a possible D gene (6 bases). With 7 bases removed from V and 9 bases from J, the gap between germline ends came to 22 bases. Germline CDR1 reads LNHDA; CDR2 reads SQIVND (reference sequence). The CDR3 runs to 15 residues. CDR3 coding DNA: TGTGCCAGTACCCCACAGGGAACGGGATTCGGCACCATATATTTT. Translated, it gives CASTPQGTGFGTIYF.

This clone was detected a few times. V gene TRBV19 combines with J gene TRBJ1-5; TRBD1 is a possible D gene (6 bases). CDR1 is LNHDA and CDR2 is SQIVND in the germline V gene (reference sequence). Trimming left V 4 bases short and J 4 bases short, with 8 bases between. The CDR3 is 13 residues long. CDR3 bases: TGTGCCAGTAGTAAGGGGGGGAATCAGCCCCAGCATTTT. Its protein product is CASSKGGNQPQHF.

V usage is TRBV30 and J usage is TRBJ2-2; perhaps TRBD2 as D (6 bases). V lost 3 bases and J 3 bases, leaving 11 bases between the germline ends. Germline V gene lookup returns CDR1 GTSNPN and CDR2 SVGIG (reference sequence). CDR3 length: 14 amino acids. This chain's CDR3 is CAWRPGADTGELFF. Here the CDR3 DNA reads TGTGCCTGGAGGCCGGGAGCGGACACCGGGGAGCTGTTTTTT.

The gene calls are TRBV19 and TRBJ1-5; D gene uncertain. With 6 bases removed from V and 5 bases from J, the gap between germline ends came to 11 bases. The germline V gene has CDR1 LNHDA and CDR2 SQIVND (reference sequence). The CDR3 totals 13 residues. The CDR3 bases are TGTGCCAGTAGCCCGAGGTGGGATCAGCCCCAGCATTTT. Protein product: CASSPRWDQPQHF. Together with reference TRBV19 and TRBJ1-5, the CDR3 gives the full variable domain: DGGITQSPKYLFRKEGQNVTLSCEQNLNHDAMYWYRQDPGQGLRLIYYSQIVNDFQKGDIAEGYSVSREKKESFPLTVTSAQKNPTAFYLCASSPRWDQPQHFGDGTRLSIL.

V gene TRBV14 combines with J gene TRBJ1-1; D possibly corresponds to TRBD1 (5 bases). The CDR3 loop spans 16 amino acids. The V and J ends lost 5 bases and 0 bases respectively, with 16 bases between them. Germline-derived CDR1 and CDR2 are SGHDN and FVKESK. CDR3 region: CASSTGTILLNTEAFF. In nucleotides, the CDR3 is TGTGCCAGCAGCACAGGAACTATTCTCTTGAACACTGAAGCTTTCTTT. Combining the CDR3 with reference TRBV14 and TRBJ1-1 gives the whole variable domain EAGVTQFPSHSVIEKGQTVTLRCDPISGHDNLYWYRRVMGKEIKFLLHFVKESKQDESGMPNNRFLAERTGGTYSTLKVQPAELEDSGVYFCASSTGTILLNTEAFFGQGTRLTVV.

V gene TRBV7-9 combines with J gene TRBJ2-4; TRBD1 matches 8 bases. The V gene end was trimmed by 0 bases and the J gene end by 5 bases; junction bases not matched to a gene: 6. The CDR3 is made up of 16 amino acids. Per the germline V gene, CDR1 is SEHNR and CDR2 is FQNEAQ (reference sequence). DNA for the CDR3: TGTGCCAGCAGCTTAGCGCCAGGGGGCGCGGAAAACATTCAGTACTTC. Translating it yields CASSLAPGGAENIQYF.

The V call is TRBV27, the J call TRBJ1-5, with D perhaps matching TRBD1 (5 bases). Per the germline V gene, CDR1 is MNHEY and CDR2 is SMNVEV (reference sequence). V lost 3 bases and J 6 bases, leaving 12 bases between the germline ends. This CDR3 is built from 14 residues. The CDR3 bases are TGTGCCAGCAGTTTTAGGGGTCTGGGTCAGCCCCAGCATTTT. It codes for CASSFRGLGQPQHF.

This chain connects TRBV27 to TRBJ1-4; no reliable D call. This CDR3 contains 14 residues. Germline lookup yields CDR1 MNHEY and CDR2 SMNVEV (reference sequence). V lost 5 bases and J 6 bases, leaving 13 bases between the germline ends. The DNA of the CDR3 is TGTGCCAGCAGTCCGACTAAAGGTGATGAAAAACTGTTTTTT. Its translation is CASSPTKGDEKLFF.

J is TRBJ2-1 and V is TRBV29-1; a possible D gene is TRBD2 (5 bases). Germline-derived CDR1 and CDR2 are SQVTM and ANQGSEA. The CDR3 consists of 12 residues. CDR3 DNA sequence: TGCACCGGAGGCTACCTATACAATGAGCAGTTCTTC. Its protein is CTGGYLYNEQFF.

Only one count was recorded for this clone. V and J are TRBV5-1 and TRBJ2-5; D is perhaps TRBD1 (6 bases). Deletions cut 5 bases from V and 5 bases from J, with 19 bases between. The CDR3 totals 15 residues. Per the germline V gene, CDR1 is SGHRS and CDR2 is YFSETQ. The CDR3 reads CASRPWTAVRETQYF. For the CDR3, the DNA is TGCGCCAGCAGGCCGTGGACAGCCGTTCGGGAGACCCAGTACTTC.

This CDR3 reads CSARLYGGAFF. In DNA, the CDR3 is TGCAGTGCTAGACTATACGGGGGAGCTTTCTTT. V usage is TRBV20-1 and J usage is TRBJ1-1; D is perhaps TRBD1 (5 bases). Trimming cost V 2 bases and J 10 bases, with 11 bases left between them. The CDR3 contains 11 residues. The germline gives CDR1 DFQATT, CDR2 SNEGSKA (reference sequence).